The rows below give T cell receptor beta chains drawn from one sample of a study of human T cells and chemical hapten exposure. TCRdb re-analysed the RACE reads in MiXCR, keeping a single row per CDR3 protein. The sample contains under 130,000 distinct CDR3 sequences, 9.5% to 12% of which appear only once. Here the sequenced sample was whole blood, taken in connection with sensitization to the hapten diphenylcyclopropenone (DPC). The receptors come from a woman in her thirties or forties with alopecia areata. Some clones in this sample may be carry-over from other donors' samples. The CDR3 runs from the conserved cysteine through the conserved F or W. Fields, in order: V gene, clone size, J gene, D gene, CDR3 DNA, CDR3 protein. D genes are given only for firm matches. Expanded clones get a size class; other rows say once, few or many, or leave the size out.

TRBV10-3	-	TRBJ2-7	-	TGTGCCAATTCCCGGGACAATCTAGAGCAGTACTTC	CANSRDNLEQYF
TRBV11-3	-	TRBJ2-7	-	TGTGCCAGCAGCTTGGCTACAGGGAGCTCCTACGAGCAGTACTTC	CASSLATGSSYEQYF
TRBV6-2/TRBV6-3	-	TRBJ2-7	-	TGTGTCAGCAGTCCCAGCTCCTACGAGCAGTACTTC	CVSSPSSYEQYF
TRBV10-3	many	TRBJ2-7	TRBD2	TGTGCCATCAGTGAAGGGACCCCGGGGGGAGTATCCGAGCAGTACTTC	CAISEGTPGGVSEQYF
TRBV29-1	few	TRBJ1-2	TRBD1	TGCAGCGTTGGGACAGGGGACGCTAACTATGGCTACACCTTC	CSVGTGDANYGYTF
TRBV28	few	TRBJ1-1	-	TGTGCCAGCAAGGAGGGGACTGAAGCTTTCTTT	CASKEGTEAFF
TRBV6-6	many	TRBJ1-1	-	TGTGCCAGCAGTTACTCCCGGCAGATGAACACTGAAGCTTTCTTT	CASSYSRQMNTEAFF
TRBV7-9	many	TRBJ1-5	-	TGTGCCAGCAGCTTAGCGACAGGCTTTCAGCCCCAGCATTTT	CASSLATGFQPQHF
TRBV11-2	-	TRBJ2-1	TRBD2	TGTGCCAGCAGCGCCAGGACTAGCGGGAGATTTAATGAGCAGTTCTTC	CASSARTSGRFNEQFF
TRBV5-1	-	TRBJ1-3	-	TGCGCCAGCAGCTTGGACCGCAGCTCTGGAAACACCATATATTTT	CASSLDRSSGNTIYF
TRBV10-3	few	TRBJ2-5	TRBD2	TGTGCCATCAGTGAGGGACTAGCGGGAGGGTTAGAGACCCAGTACTTC	CAISEGLAGGLETQYF
TRBV19	many	TRBJ1-6	TRBD1	TGTGCCAGTACCCCTGGGACAGCGGGTCCCTATAATTCACCCCTCCACTTT	CASTPGTAGPYNSPLHF
TRBV20-1	many	TRBJ2-7	-	TGCAGTGCTAGACAACAGGGAGGGAATAGGGAGCAGTACTTC	CSARQQGGNREQYF
TRBV5-1	-	TRBJ2-1	-	TGCGCCAGCAGCTTGGCCCGGGGACTCCCGAATTTCTACAATGAGCAGTTCTTC	CASSLARGLPNFYNEQFF
TRBV2	few	TRBJ2-3	TRBD2	TGTGCCAGCAGTCAACTAGCGAGCAGCACAGATACGCAGTATTTT	CASSQLASSTDTQYF
TRBV28	many	TRBJ2-5	TRBD2	TGTGCCAGCAGTTCGGGGCTAGCGGAAATACAAGAGACCCAGTACTTC	CASSSGLAEIQETQYF
TRBV28	few	TRBJ2-7	-	TGTGCCAGCAGCTCGGACAGAAACTCCTACGAGCAGTACTTC	CASSSDRNSYEQYF
TRBV24-1	-	TRBJ2-1	TRBD2	TGTGCCACCAGTGACCCCGGACTAGCGGGAGTTATTGAGCAGTTCTTC	CATSDPGLAGVIEQFF
TRBV12-3/TRBV12-4	few	TRBJ1-1	TRBD1	TGTGCCAGCAGGCGGGACAGGGTGAACACTGAAGCTTTCTTT	CASRRDRVNTEAFF
TRBV4-3	few	TRBJ1-2	TRBD1	TGCGCCAGCAGCCAACAGGGGGCTGGGTATGGCTACACCTTC	CASSQQGAGYGYTF
TRBV12-3/TRBV12-4	many	TRBJ2-1	TRBD2	TGTGCCAGCAATCCCCGGGGGGAGAATGAGCAGTTCTTC	CASNPRGENEQFF
TRBV6-5	many	TRBJ2-7	-	TGTGCCAGCAAAAGACAAAGCTCCTACGAGCAGTACTTC	CASKRQSSYEQYF
TRBV18	many	TRBJ1-1	-	TGTGCCAGCTCACAGATGTTCGGCCAGGGACGGATGAACACTGAAGCTTTCTTT	CASSQMFGQGRMNTEAFF
TRBV7-9	-	TRBJ2-1	-	TGTGCCAGCAGCCCTACTCGCGGGACCTACAATGAGCAGTTCTTC	CASSPTRGTYNEQFF
TRBV10-3	many	TRBJ2-1	-	TGTGCCATCACTGGGGTAGCCTACAATGAGCAGTTCTTC	CAITGVAYNEQFF
TRBV18	few	TRBJ2-7	-	TGTGCCAGCTCACCACCTTCAAGCGGAGCCTACGAGCAGTACTTC	CASSPPSSGAYEQYF
TRBV7-9	few	TRBJ2-6	-	TGTGCCAGCAGCTTAGCCTTAGGGATCTCTGGGGCCAACGTCCTGACTTTC	CASSLALGISGANVLTF
TRBV12-3/TRBV12-4	many	TRBJ1-5	-	TGTGCCAGCAGTTTAAGTGACGCTAGCAATCAGCCCCAGCATTTT	CASSLSDASNQPQHF
TRBV6-5	many	TRBJ1-1	-	TGTGCCAGCAGTTTGGGGGGGAGGAACACTGAAGCTTTCTTT	CASSLGGRNTEAFF
TRBV6-6	-	TRBJ2-7	TRBD2	TGTGCCAGCAGCCTTTTACGGGGGGAGGTGGGCGAGCAGTACTTC	CASSLLRGEVGEQYF
TRBV4-3	many	TRBJ2-1	TRBD2	TGCGCCAGCAGCCAAGATCATACTGGTAGCGGGAGGAACAATGAGCAGTTCTTC	CASSQDHTGSGRNNEQFF
TRBV4-3	few	TRBJ2-3	-	TGCGCCAGCAGCCAAGAGGGGCGAGCCGATACGCAGTATTTT	CASSQEGRADTQYF
TRBV6-5	many	TRBJ1-4	TRBD1	TGTGCCAGCAGCCGAGACAGGGGGGGAAAACTGTTTTTT	CASSRDRGGKLFF
TRBV6-2/TRBV6-3	-	TRBJ1-5	TRBD1	TGTGCCAGCAGTTACTCGATAGGACAGGGGAATCAGCCCCAGCATTTT	CASSYSIGQGNQPQHF
TRBV7-2	few	TRBJ1-2	-	TGTGCCAGCAGCTTAGATACTAGAAACTATGGCTACACCTTC	CASSLDTRNYGYTF
TRBV28	few	TRBJ2-7	TRBD2	TGTGCCAGCAGCCCCGGGACTAGCGGGGTGACCTACGAGCAGTACTTC	CASSPGTSGVTYEQYF
TRBV28	many	TRBJ1-2	-	TGTGCCAGCCGATCCCACTCACAGGCCAACTATGGCTACACCTTC	CASRSHSQANYGYTF
TRBV20-1	-	TRBJ1-1	-	TGCAGTGCCACGAGGCGGGCAGTAGCTGAAGCTTTCTTT	CSATRRAVAEAFF
TRBV28	-	TRBJ2-1	-	TGTGCCAGCAGTTCCGACGGCTTAGGGGTCAATGAGCAGTTCTTC	CASSSDGLGVNEQFF
TRBV9	few	TRBJ2-5	-	TGTGCCAGCAGCCCAGGGGAGGGGGCAATCTGGAAGACCCAGTACTTC	CASSPGEGAIWKTQYF
TRBV27	few	TRBJ2-1	-	TGTGCCTGCGGACGGGGGAGCTACAATGAGCAGTTCTTC	CACGRGSYNEQFF
TRBV7-6	-	TRBJ2-7	-	TGTGCCAGCAGCTCCCGACCGAGCTACGAGCAGTACTTC	CASSSRPSYEQYF
TRBV7-8	-	TRBJ2-7	-	TGTGCCAGCAGCTTATGGGCCGGAGGTTCCTACGAGCAGTACTTC	CASSLWAGGSYEQYF
TRBV7-9	many	TRBJ1-2	TRBD1	TGTGCCAGCAGCCGGACAGGGGGCTATGGCTACACCTTC	CASSRTGGYGYTF
TRBV4-1	many	TRBJ1-2	-	TGCGCCAGCAGCCCCATACCGCGGCAGGGTGACTATGGCTACACCTTC	CASSPIPRQGDYGYTF
TRBV20-1	many	TRBJ2-2	TRBD2	TGCAGTGCTAGAAGACTAGCGGCGAACACCGGGGAGCTGTTTTTT	CSARRLAANTGELFF
TRBV7-9	many	TRBJ2-1	-	TGTGCCAGCAGCTCCCATGAGCAGTTCTTC	CASSSHEQFF
TRBV19	few	TRBJ1-2	TRBD1	TGTGCCAGTAGTACCGGACAGGGCGGGACCAACTATGGCTACACCTTC	CASSTGQGGTNYGYTF
TRBV13	few	TRBJ2-3	TRBD1	TGTGCCAGCAGCTCTTACAGGGGGCAGACAGATACGCAGTATTTT	CASSSYRGQTDTQYF
TRBV5-8	many	TRBJ1-6	TRBD1	TGTGCCAGCAGCGATCAAGGGACAGGGAGTTCACCCCTCCACTTT	CASSDQGTGSSPLHF
TRBV12-3/TRBV12-4	many	TRBJ2-2	-	TGTGCCAGCAGACCCACCGGGACCAGTACCGGGGAGCTGTTTTTT	CASRPTGTSTGELFF
TRBV5-1	many	TRBJ1-4	TRBD1	TGCGCCAGCAGCGGGAAGACAGGGGCGGGAGTTGAAAAACTGTTTTTT	CASSGKTGAGVEKLFF
TRBV7-6	-	TRBJ1-1	TRBD1	TGTGCCAGCAGCAAGGACAGGGGGTGGACTGAAGCTTTCTTT	CASSKDRGWTEAFF
TRBV5-5	few	TRBJ1-1	-	TGTGCCAGCAGCTTGGTGGTTGCGGGGTGGCACACTGAAGCTTTCTTT	CASSLVVAGWHTEAFF
TRBV6-1	-	TRBJ2-1	TRBD2	TGTGCCAGCAGTGAAGCGGGGGGACTAGCGGGAAACAATGAGCAGTTCTTC	CASSEAGGLAGNNEQFF
TRBV5-5	-	TRBJ2-2	TRBD1	TGTGCCAGCAGCTTACAGGGGGTCGACGCCGGGGAGCTGTTTTTT	CASSLQGVDAGELFF
TRBV18	many	TRBJ2-5	-	TGTGCCAGCTCACCCATTCCGGGACAAACGACCCAGTACTTC	CASSPIPGQTTQYF
TRBV6-5	-	TRBJ2-2	-	TGTGCCAGCAGGCCCGACATGGTCACCGGGGAGCTGTTTTTT	CASRPDMVTGELFF
TRBV7-2	few	TRBJ2-7	TRBD2	TGTGCCAGCAGCTTTCAACCAACTAGCGGGGGCTACGAGCAGTACTTC	CASSFQPTSGGYEQYF